This T cell receptor beta chain was sequenced in a study of shared clonotypes between healthy human individuals (dated by TCRdb to between 2020 and 2021). Some background on the complete study: A few men and two women, aged 18 to 49 years, made up the cohort. Leukapheresis yielded between about 0.9 and 9.5 billion PBMCs per donor. Per donor, three plates each were used for CD4 naive and CD4 memory, two for CD8 naive, and one for CD8 memory. Blood TCR repertoires of about five healthy adults were deeply sequenced to estimate repertoire size and the extent of clonotype sharing between individuals. To increase sequencing depth and limit assay-specific biases, TCR repertoire library preparation and sequencing were carried out by different laboratories using diverse techniques. Here is what the overall study found, with its caveats: Naive subsets generally had larger estimated clonotype richness than memory subsets. Incomplete sequencing was indicated by rarefaction of sorted-subset datasets, despite the large sequencing depth. Higher generation probabilities were observed for clonotypes shared by all four sorted-subset donors than for non-shared clonotypes. Only blood was sampled, and tissue TCR repertoires likely differ from those in blood. Pairwise subsampling indicated that sequencing depth was expected to affect the degree of clonotype sharing among donors. Across a few donors, 5% to 6% of naive CD4, 3.5% of naive CD8, around 2.1% of memory CD4, and 0.3% to 0.45% of memory CD8 clonotypes were shared. The small number of donors limited the genetic and exposure-history diversity represented.

TCR CDR3 regions were amplified from genomic DNA by multiplex PCR using the deep immunoSEQ assay. Genomic DNA extracted from each cell subset was distributed evenly over all wells of several immunoSEQ 96-well plates, and each plate served as one replicate. For sorted subsets, 150 to 250 ng of genomic DNA, equivalent to 25,000 to 35,000 T cell genomes, went into each replicate PCR. Purified libraries were measured with a Qubit 3.0 fluorometer, size-checked on a Bioanalyzer 2100, and measured again with the KAPA Library Quantification kit. Every immunoSEQ 96-well plate was sequenced on a separate single-read 150-cycle Illumina NextSeq 550 flow cell. In the source study's methods: Because the immunoSEQ output held only junctional sequences and lacked quality scores, the filtering could not match the filtering applied to full-length reads. Sequences were annotated with PyIR, a Python wrapper for IgBLAST v1.9, using IMGT germline references to assign V/J genes and CDR3. Reads were filtered out if the reads had weak V/J assignments (E-value above 1e-6), no CDR3, stop codons, out-of-frame junctions, or ambiguous translated residues. V3J clonotypes were defined as sequences sharing the same inferred V gene, J gene, and CDR3 amino acid sequence. Percentage overlap between repertoires was calculated by dividing the number of shared unique clonotypes by the size of the smaller repertoire. Three approaches were used to assess repertoire richness: RTK rarefaction, the Chao1 estimator, and Recon v2.1 estimates of unobserved clonotypes. Generation probabilities for all TCRbeta clonotypes obtained by the gDNA method from a handful of donors were computed using OLGA. In its TCRdb copy, this immuneACCESS table keeps in-frame sequences only and misses some clones. Where compared with another copy, unresolved V genes explain less than half of these, and the others have no known cause. V, J and clone size derive from that table, while D and trimming were established from the DNA sequence. Here the sample has about 1.5 million clones; around 98% occur a single time. The ten largest clonotypes hold around 0.45% of the sample.

Healthy HIV-negative adults with no recently reported acute infections or vaccinations were included as donors. Every donor was a Caucasian adult living in Nashville, Tennessee, USA. CD4+ T cells were enriched by magnetic negative selection; naive cells were then positively selected on CD45RA, and the negative fraction formed the memory subset. Blood was collected by leukapheresis, and PBMCs were isolated by Ficoll-Histopaque density gradient centrifugation and then cryopreserved in liquid nitrogen vapor phase. Analytical flow cytometry was used to check the purity and quantity of each magnetically sorted T cell population. Genomic DNA was isolated from each sorted fraction and quantified by UV absorbance on a Nanodrop 2000c. Deletion took 5 bases off V and 11 bases off J, with a span of 22 bases between the germline ends. The CDR3 runs 15 residues from the cysteine to the phenylalanine. The only DNA kept is the CDR3, 45 bases in frame from the first base. As encoded in the germline V gene, CDR1 is SGHTA while CDR2 is FQGNSA.

For this clone: Its antigen specificity is not known. Base qualities were left out, and no much larger clone turns up one base away.

The TCR comes from a man aged 25-40 years in good health. The sequenced sample was naive CD4+ T cells sorted from blood. In the paper's terms, the cell subset or site label means: CD45RA+ positively selected. Recombination linked TRBV7-2 to TRBJ1-3, with no confidently assigned D gene. The CDR3 reads as follows: CASSRSRVQQGSIYF. The nucleotide sequence is TGTGCCAGCAGCAGAAGCCGGGTCCAACAAGGCTCCATATATTTT.